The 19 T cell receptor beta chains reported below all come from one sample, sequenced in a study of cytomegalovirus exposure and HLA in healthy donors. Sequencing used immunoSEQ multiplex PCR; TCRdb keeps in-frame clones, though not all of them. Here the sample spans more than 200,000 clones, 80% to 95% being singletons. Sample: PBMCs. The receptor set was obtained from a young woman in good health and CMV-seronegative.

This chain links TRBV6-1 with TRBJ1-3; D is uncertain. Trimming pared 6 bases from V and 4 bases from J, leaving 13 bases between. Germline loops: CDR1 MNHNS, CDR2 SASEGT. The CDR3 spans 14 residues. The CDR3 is CASRREGAGNTIYF. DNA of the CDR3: TGTGCCAGCAGGAGAGAGGGAGCGGGAAACACCATATATTTT.

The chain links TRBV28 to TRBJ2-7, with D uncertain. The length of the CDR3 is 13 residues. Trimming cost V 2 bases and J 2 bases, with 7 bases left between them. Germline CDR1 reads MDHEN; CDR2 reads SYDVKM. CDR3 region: CASSLTDTYEQYF. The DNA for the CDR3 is TGTGCCAGCAGTTTAACAGATACCTACGAGCAGTACTTC. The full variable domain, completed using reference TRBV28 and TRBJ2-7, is DVKVTQSSRYLVKRTGEKVFLECVQDMDHENMFWYRQDPGLGLRLIYFSYDVKMKEKGDIPEGYSVSREKKERFSLILESASTNQTSMYLCASSLTDTYEQYFGPGTRLTVT.

CDR3 loop: CASSQNYPRQGGADTQYF. The CDR3 region has the DNA TGTGCCAGCAGCCAAAACTATCCTAGGCAGGGAGGGGCAGATACGCAGTATTTT. The chain carries TRBV14 and TRBJ2-3, with TRBD2 identical over 7 bases. CDR1 and CDR2 (germline): SGHDN, FVKESK. Trimming took 2 bases from V and 4 from J; bases not matched to a gene: 15. The CDR3 covers 18 residues.

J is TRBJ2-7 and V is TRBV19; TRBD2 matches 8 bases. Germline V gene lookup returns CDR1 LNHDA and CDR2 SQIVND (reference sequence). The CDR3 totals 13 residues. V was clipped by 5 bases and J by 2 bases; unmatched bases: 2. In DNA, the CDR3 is TGTGCCAGTAGTCCAGCGGGGGCCTACGAGCAGTACTTC. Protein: CASSPAGAYEQYF.

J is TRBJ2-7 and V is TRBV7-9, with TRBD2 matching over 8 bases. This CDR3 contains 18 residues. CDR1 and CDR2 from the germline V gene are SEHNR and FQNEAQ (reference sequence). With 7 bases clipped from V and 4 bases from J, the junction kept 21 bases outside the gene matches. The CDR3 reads CASTTGRREDRLGYEQYF. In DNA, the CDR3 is TGTGCCAGCACAACCGGACGGCGGGAGGACCGCTTGGGGTACGAGCAGTACTTC.

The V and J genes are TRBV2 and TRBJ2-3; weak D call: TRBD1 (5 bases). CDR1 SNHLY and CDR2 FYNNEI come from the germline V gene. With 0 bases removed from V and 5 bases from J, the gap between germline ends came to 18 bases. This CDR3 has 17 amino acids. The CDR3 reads CASSEALVRAPGDTQYF. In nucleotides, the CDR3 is TGTGCCAGCAGTGAAGCGCTTGTCAGGGCTCCGGGAGATACGCAGTATTTT.

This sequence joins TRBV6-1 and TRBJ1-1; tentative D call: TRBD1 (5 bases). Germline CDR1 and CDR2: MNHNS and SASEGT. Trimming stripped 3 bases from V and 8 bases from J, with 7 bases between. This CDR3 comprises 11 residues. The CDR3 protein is CASSERTEAFF. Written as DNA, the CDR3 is TGTGCCAGCAGTGAGAGGACAGAAGCTTTCTTT.

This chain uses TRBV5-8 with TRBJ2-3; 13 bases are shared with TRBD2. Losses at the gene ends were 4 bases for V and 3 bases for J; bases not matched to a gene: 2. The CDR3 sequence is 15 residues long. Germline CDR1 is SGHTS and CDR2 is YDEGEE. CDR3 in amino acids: CASSPTSGRTDTQYF. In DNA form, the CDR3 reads TGTGCCAGCAGCCCGACTAGCGGGAGGACAGATACGCAGTATTTT.

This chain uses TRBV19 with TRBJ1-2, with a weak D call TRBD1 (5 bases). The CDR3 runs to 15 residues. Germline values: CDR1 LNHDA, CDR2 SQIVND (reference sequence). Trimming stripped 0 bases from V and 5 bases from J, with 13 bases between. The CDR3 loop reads CASSIDPGGLYGYTF. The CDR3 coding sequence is TGTGCCAGTAGTATAGATCCTGGGGGTTTGTATGGCTACACCTTC.

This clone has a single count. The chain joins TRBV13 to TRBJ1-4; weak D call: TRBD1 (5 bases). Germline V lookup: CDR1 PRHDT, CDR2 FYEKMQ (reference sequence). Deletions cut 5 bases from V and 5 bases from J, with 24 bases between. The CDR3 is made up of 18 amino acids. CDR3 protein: CASSPPIRPGRMNEKLFF. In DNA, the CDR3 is TGTGCCAGCAGCCCACCAATCAGGCCGGGACGGATGAATGAAAAACTGTTTTTT.

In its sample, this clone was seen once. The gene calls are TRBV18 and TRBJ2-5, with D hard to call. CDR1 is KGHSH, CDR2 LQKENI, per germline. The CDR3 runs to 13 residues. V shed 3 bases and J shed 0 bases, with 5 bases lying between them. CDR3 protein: CASSPLDQETQYF. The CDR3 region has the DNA TGTGCCAGCTCACCTTTGGACCAAGAGACCCAGTACTTC.

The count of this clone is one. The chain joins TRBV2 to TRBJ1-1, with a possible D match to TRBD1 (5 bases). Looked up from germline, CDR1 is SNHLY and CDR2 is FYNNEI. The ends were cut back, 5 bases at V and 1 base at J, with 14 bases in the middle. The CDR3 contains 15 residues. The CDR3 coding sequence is TGTGCCAGCAGTACTGCGGCGGGGGGGAACACTGAAGCTTTCTTT. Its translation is CASSTAAGGNTEAFF.

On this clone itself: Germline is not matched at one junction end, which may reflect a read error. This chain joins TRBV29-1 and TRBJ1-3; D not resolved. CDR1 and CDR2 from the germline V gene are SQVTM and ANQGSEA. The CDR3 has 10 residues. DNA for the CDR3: TGCAGCGTTTTCAAGGACTCCCTACATTTT. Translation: CSVFKDSLHF. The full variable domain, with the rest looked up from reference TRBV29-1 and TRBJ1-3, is SAVISQKPSRDICQRGTSLTIQCQVDSQVTMMFWYRQQPGQSLTLIATANQGSEATYESGFVIDKFPISRPNLTFSTLTVSNMSPEDSSIYLCSVFKDSLHFGEGSWLTVV.

CDR3 DNA sequence: TGTGCCAGCAGCTTAGTCGGAGCGGGGGACCCCCAGTTCTTC. It yields the protein CASSLVGAGDPQFF. The V call is TRBV7-9, the J call TRBJ2-1, with 8 bases fitting TRBD2. CDR1 is SEHNR, CDR2 FQNEAQ, per germline (reference sequence). This CDR3 is built from 14 residues. V was clipped by 1 base and J by 13 bases; unmatched bases: 9.

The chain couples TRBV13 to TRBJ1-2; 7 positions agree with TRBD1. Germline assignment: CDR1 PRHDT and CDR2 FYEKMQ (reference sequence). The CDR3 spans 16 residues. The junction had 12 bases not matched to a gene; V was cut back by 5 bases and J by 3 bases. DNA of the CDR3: TGTGCCAGCAGCCGAAGTACAGGGGACCTCTACTATGGCTACACCTTC. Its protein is CASSRSTGDLYYGYTF. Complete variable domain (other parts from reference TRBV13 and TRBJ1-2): AAGVIQSPRHLIKEKRETATLKCYPIPRHDTVYWYQQGPGQDPQFLISFYEKMQSDKGSIPDRFSAQQFSDYHSELNMSSLELGDSALYFCASSRSTGDLYYGYTFGSGTRLTVV.

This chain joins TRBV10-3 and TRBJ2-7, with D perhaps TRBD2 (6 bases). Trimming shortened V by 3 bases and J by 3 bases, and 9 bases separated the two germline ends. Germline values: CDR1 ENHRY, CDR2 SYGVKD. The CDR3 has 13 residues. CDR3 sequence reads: CAISDWDFYEQYF. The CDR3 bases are TGTGCCATCAGTGACTGGGACTTCTACGAGCAGTACTTC.

The CDR3 coding sequence is TGTGCCAGCAGCTTAGGGGCAGTTAGCAATCAGCCCCAGCATTTT. Translating gives CASSLGAVSNQPQHF. The chain combines TRBV7-2 with TRBJ1-5, with unresolved D. The CDR3 is 15 amino acids. The V end was cut by 1 base, the J end by 0 bases, with 7 bases between. Germline lookup yields CDR1 SGHTA and CDR2 FQGNSA.

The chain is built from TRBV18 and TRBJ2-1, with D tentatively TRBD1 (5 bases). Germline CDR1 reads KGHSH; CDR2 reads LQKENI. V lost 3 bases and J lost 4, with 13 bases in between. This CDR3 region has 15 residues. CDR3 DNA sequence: TGTGCCAGCTCACCGCCTAAGGGGATTTACAATGAGCAGTTCTTC. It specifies CASSPPKGIYNEQFF. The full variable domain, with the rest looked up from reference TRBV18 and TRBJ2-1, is NAGVMQNPRHLVRRRGQEARLRCSPMKGHSHVYWYRQLPEEGLKFMVYLQKENIIDESGMPKERFSAEFPKEGPSILRIQQVVRGDSAAYFCASSPPKGIYNEQFFGPGTRLTVL.

The CDR3 region is CASSLTGTSNLADTQYF. The CDR3 nucleotides are TGTGCCAGCAGTTTGACCGGGACGTCAAATCTGGCAGATACGCAGTATTTT. The rearrangement joins TRBV28 to TRBJ2-3; either TRBD1 or TRBD2 may fit D (5 bases each). Germline-derived CDR1 and CDR2 are MDHEN and SYDVKM. Trimming stripped 3 bases from V and 4 bases from J, with 20 bases between. The CDR3 extends over 17 amino acids.